This TCR beta chain is from a study of T cell repertoires in cytomegalovirus infection. Study-level information: TCR beta signatures that were public indicated CMV infection and matching HLA type.

The V gene's germline CDR1 is KGHDR and CDR2 SFDVKD. Trimming cost V 6 bases and J 2 bases, with 5 bases left between them. CDR3 length: 12 residues. Note on this clonotype: Its cognate antigen is unknown.

MiXCR was run by TCRdb on the reads, yielding one entry per CDR3 protein. The sample has hundreds of thousands of distinct CDR3 sequences, under 55% seen once. V and J are TRBV24-1 and TRBJ2-3; D unclear. The source is a human donor in good health (CMV status not recorded). Some clones in this sample may be carry-over from other donors' samples. Here the sequenced sample was cultured PBMCs, taken from culture after CMV antigen stimulation. As DNA, the CDR3 is TGTGCCACCAGTCACTACACAGATACGCAGTATTTT. Its translation: CATSHYTDTQYF.